These 10 T cell receptor beta chains share one sample of origin, sequenced in a study of CD8 T cells in Susac syndrome (dated by TCRdb to between 2018 and 2020). The method was the immunoSEQ multiplex PCR assay. RNA was extracted with the RNeasy kit and about 0.45 to 1 ug was reverse transcribed using random hexamers. TCRdb reran the public reads through fastp at Q25 and MiXCR, keeping productive beta chains. Entries that share a CDR3 protein sequence are merged under the most common genes and DNA. This sample is represented by about 180,000 distinct CDR3 sequences; just under 95% of them were singletons. Around 0.1% of the sample belongs to the ten largest clones. The sequenced sample was CD4+ T cells from PBMCs. The source is a human donor with Susac syndrome.

This chain joins TRBV20-1 and TRBJ1-1; D is perhaps TRBD1 (6 bases). Trimming shortened V by 8 bases and J by 8 bases, and 18 bases separated the two germline ends. The CDR3 extends over 12 amino acids. Germline V gene sequence: CDR1 DFQATT, CDR2 SNEGSKA (reference sequence). CDR3 amino acids: CSTQSPGTEAFF. The CDR3 bases are TGCAGTACGCAGTCCCCTGGGACAGAAGCTTTCTTT.

The gene calls are TRBV5-5 and TRBJ1-2, with D maybe TRBD1 (6 bases). In germline, CDR1 is SGHKS, CDR2 YYEKEE (reference sequence). There are 15 residues in the CDR3. The V gene lost 0 bases and the J gene lost 8 bases, with 17 bases spanning the gap. CDR3 DNA: TGTGCCAGCAGCTTGGGGGTTTGGGGGGCGCAAGGCTACACCTTC. This sequence encodes CASSLGVWGAQGYTF.

The V gene is TRBV28, the J gene TRBJ2-2; no firm D call. V dropped 10 bases and J dropped 3 bases, with 12 bases sitting between them. The CDR3 runs to 13 residues. Germline V lookup: CDR1 MDHEN, CDR2 SYDVKM. For the CDR3, the DNA is TGTGCCACCTCTCCGGCGTACACCGGGGAGCTGTTTTTT. Its translation: CATSPAYTGELFF.

The table lists this clonotype with a count of one. The chain employs TRBV10-3 and TRBJ1-2, with D possibly TRBD1 on 5 matching bases. The V end lost 6 bases, the J end lost 2 bases, and 13 bases lay between the germline ends. CDR1 is ENHRY and CDR2 is SYGVKD in the germline V gene. The length of the CDR3 is 14 residues. The CDR3 region is CAISQGAGNYGYTF. The CDR3 coding sequence is TGTGCCATCAGCCAAGGGGCAGGCAACTATGGCTACACCTTC.

CDR3 DNA sequence: TGTGCCAGCAGCTCCGGGACAGTCTACGAGCAGTACTTC. Translating it yields CASSSGTVYEQYF. V and J are TRBV28 and TRBJ2-7; 7 positions agree with TRBD1. Looked up from germline, CDR1 is MDHEN and CDR2 is SYDVKM. The CDR3 is made up of 13 amino acids. V gave up 6 bases and J gave up 3 bases; unmatched junction bases: 5.

This sequence joins TRBV5-4 and TRBJ2-5; possibly TRBD1 for D (5 bases). This CDR3 region has 13 residues. With 3 bases removed from V and 7 bases from J, the gap between germline ends came to 13 bases. The germline V gene has CDR1 SGHNT and CDR2 YYREEE (reference sequence). The CDR3 reads CASSYRSQGTQYF. The CDR3 coding sequence is TGTGCCAGCAGCTACCGGTCCCAGGGGACCCAGTACTTC.

V is TRBV20-1 and J is TRBJ1-4; D uncertain. CDR1 DFQATT and CDR2 SNEGSKA come from the germline V gene (reference sequence). CDR3 size: 15 residues. The V end was cut by 6 bases, the J end by 0 bases, with 14 bases between. The CDR3 nucleotides read TGCAGTGCACAACGTCACAGAGCAACTAATGAAAAACTGTTTTTT. It codes for CSAQRHRATNEKLFF.

This clonotype was detected only once. The chain recombines TRBV20-1 with TRBJ1-1; D remains ambiguous. The CDR3 loop spans 15 amino acids. V lost 0 bases to trimming and J lost 4 bases, with 15 bases between them. The germline gives CDR1 DFQATT, CDR2 SNEGSKA (reference sequence). CDR3 loop: CSARDSWRGSTEAFF. CDR3 DNA: TGCAGTGCTAGAGATTCATGGAGAGGGAGCACTGAAGCTTTCTTT.

V usage is TRBV25-1 and J usage is TRBJ1-6; 9 bases agree with TRBD1. The CDR3 is made up of 14 amino acids. Per germline, CDR1 MGHDK and CDR2 SYGVNS. V lost 6 bases and J lost 7; bases outside the gene matches: 4. CDR3 DNA sequence: TGTGCCAGCAGGAGGGGACAGGGCAATTCACCCCTCCACTTT. Translated, it gives CASRRGQGNSPLHF.

The chain joins TRBV6-5 to TRBJ1-1; D gene unclear. V lost 2 bases, J lost 6 bases, and 10 bases lay in between. The CDR3 consists of 13 residues. The V gene's germline CDR1 is MNHEY and CDR2 SVGAGI. CDR3 in amino acids: CASSYRGRAEAFF. Here the CDR3 DNA reads TGTGCCAGCAGTTACCGCGGGCGGGCTGAAGCTTTCTTT.